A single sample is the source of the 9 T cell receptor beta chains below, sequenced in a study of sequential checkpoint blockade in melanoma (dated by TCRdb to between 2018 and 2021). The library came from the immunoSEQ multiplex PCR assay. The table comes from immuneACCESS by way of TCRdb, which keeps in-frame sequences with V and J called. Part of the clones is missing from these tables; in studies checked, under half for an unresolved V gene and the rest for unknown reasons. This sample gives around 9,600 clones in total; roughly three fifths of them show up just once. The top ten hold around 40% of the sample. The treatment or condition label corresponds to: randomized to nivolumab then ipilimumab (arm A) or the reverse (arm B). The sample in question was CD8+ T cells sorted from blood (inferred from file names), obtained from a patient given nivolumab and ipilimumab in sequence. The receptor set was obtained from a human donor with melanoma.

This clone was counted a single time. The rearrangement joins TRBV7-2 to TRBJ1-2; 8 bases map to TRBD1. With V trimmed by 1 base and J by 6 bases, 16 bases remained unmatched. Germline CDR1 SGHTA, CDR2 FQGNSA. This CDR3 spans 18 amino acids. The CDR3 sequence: CASSLERTGIVHWNGYTF. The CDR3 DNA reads TGTGCCAGCAGCTTAGAAAGGACAGGGATAGTCCATTGGAATGGCTACACCTTC.

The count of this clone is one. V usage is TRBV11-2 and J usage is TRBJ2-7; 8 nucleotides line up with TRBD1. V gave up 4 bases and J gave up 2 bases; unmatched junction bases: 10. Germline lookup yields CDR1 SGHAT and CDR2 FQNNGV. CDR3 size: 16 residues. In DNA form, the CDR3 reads TGTGCCAGCAGCTATGTGGATAGGACAGGGACCTACGAGCAGTACTTC. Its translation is CASSYVDRTGTYEQYF. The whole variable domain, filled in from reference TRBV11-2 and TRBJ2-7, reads EAGVAQSPRYKIIEKRQSVAFWCNPISGHATLYWYQQILGQGPKLLIQFQNNGVVDDSQLPKDRFSAERLKGVDSTLKIQPAKLEDSAVYLCASSYVDRTGTYEQYFGPGTRLTVT.

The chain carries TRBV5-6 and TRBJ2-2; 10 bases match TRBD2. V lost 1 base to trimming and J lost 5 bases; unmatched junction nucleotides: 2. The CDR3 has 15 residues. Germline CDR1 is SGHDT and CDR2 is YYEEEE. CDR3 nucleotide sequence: TGTGCCAGCAGCTTGAGGACTAGCGGTACCGGGGAGCTGTTTTTT. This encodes CASSLRTSGTGELFF.

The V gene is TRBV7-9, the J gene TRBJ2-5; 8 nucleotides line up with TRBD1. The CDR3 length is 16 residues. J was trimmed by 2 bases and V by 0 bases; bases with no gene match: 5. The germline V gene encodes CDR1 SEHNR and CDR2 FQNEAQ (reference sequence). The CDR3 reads CASSLAGTGEQETQYF. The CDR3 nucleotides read TGTGCCAGCAGCTTAGCGGGGACAGGAGAACAAGAGACCCAGTACTTC.

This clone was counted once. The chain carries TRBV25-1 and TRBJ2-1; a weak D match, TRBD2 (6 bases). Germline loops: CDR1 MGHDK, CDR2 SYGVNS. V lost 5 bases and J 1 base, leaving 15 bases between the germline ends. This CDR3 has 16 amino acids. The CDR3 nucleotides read TGTGCCAGCAGTTACTCCGGGGGTTCATCCTACAATGAGCAGTTCTTC. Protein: CASSYSGGSSYNEQFF.

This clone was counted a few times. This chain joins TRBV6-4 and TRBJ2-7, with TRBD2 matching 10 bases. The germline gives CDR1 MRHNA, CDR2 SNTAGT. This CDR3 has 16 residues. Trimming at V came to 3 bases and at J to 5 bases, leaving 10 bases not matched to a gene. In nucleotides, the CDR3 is TGTGCCAGCAGTGAACGAAGGACTAGCGGTATTAACGAGCAGTACTTC. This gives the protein CASSERRTSGINEQYF.

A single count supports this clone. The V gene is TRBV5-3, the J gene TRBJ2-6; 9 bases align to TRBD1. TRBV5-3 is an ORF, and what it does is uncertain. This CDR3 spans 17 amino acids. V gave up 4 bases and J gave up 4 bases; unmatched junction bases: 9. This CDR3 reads CARSNDRGGSGANVLTF. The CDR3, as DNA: TGTGCCAGAAGCAACGACAGGGGGGGTTCCGGGGCCAACGTCCTGACTTTC.

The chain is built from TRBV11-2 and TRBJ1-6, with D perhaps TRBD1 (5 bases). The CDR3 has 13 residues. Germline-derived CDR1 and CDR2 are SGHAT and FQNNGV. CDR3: CASVAGFGRALHF. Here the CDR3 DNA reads TGTGCAAGCGTCGCGGGGTTCGGCAGGGCCCTCCACTTT.

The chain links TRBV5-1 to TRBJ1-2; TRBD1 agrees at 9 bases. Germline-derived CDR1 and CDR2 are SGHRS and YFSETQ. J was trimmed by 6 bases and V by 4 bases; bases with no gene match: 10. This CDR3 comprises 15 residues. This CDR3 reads CASSAPGQGGHGYTF. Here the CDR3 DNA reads TGCGCCAGCAGCGCTCCGGGACAGGGAGGTCATGGCTACACCTTC.